This T cell receptor (beta chain) appears in the sequencing data of a study of PD-1 blockade in classical Hodgkin lymphoma. Study summary: Patients received nivolumab 3 mg/kg intravenously every 2 weeks.

Sample time point: cycle 4 day 1 (C4D1), after 6 weeks of nivolumab. Relapse after autologous stem cell transplantation occurred in every patient, and brentuximab vedotin exposure varied. CDR1 LNHDA and CDR2 SQIVND come from the germline V gene (reference sequence). The CDR3 is 19 residues long. Trimming took 0 bases from V and 0 from J, leaving 20 bases between them. General study points: In CD4+ cells, TCR diversity went up significantly by C4D1, but in CD8+ cells it did not. Complete responders' baseline diversity resembled that of newly diagnosed patients.

As concerns this clone: Its antigen is not known.

TCRdb's copy holds only in-frame clones and misses some; the assay was immunoSEQ multiplex PCR. This table holds 25,000 to 35,000 clones, around three quarters found once. V is TRBV19 and J is TRBJ1-1; TRBD1 might be the D (5 bases). The TCR comes from a human donor with classical Hodgkin lymphoma. This material consisted of peripheral blood mononuclear cells (PBMCs), taken before the fourth cycle of nivolumab. The DNA for the CDR3 is TGTGCCAGTAGTATAGACCGGGGGAAGGTGCGTGCGATGAACACTGAAGCTTTCTTT. Protein product: CASSIDRGKVRAMNTEAFF.